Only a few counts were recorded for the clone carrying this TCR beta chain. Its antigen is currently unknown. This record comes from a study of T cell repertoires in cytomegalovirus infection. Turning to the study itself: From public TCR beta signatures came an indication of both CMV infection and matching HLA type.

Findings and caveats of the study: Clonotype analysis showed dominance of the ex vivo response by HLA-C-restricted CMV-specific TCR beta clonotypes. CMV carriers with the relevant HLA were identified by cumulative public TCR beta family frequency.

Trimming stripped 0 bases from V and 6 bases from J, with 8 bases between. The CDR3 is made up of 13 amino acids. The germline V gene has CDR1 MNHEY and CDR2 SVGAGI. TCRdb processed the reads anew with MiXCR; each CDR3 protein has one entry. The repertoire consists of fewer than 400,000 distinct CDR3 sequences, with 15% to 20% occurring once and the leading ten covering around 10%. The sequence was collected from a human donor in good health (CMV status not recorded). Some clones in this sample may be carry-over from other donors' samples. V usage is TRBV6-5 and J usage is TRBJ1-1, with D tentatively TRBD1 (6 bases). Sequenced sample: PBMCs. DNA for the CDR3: TGTGCCAGCAGTTACTCGACAGGATCTGAAGCTTTCTTT. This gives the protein CASSYSTGSEAFF.